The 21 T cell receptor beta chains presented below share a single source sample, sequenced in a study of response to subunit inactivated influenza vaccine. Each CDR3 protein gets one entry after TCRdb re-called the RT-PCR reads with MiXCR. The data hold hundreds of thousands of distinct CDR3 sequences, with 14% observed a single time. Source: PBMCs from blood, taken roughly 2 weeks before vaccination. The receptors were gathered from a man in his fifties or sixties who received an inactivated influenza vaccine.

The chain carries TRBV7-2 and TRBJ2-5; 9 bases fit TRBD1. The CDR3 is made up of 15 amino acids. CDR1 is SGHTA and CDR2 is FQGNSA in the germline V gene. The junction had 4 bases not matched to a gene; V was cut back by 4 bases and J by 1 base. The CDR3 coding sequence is TGTGCCAGCAGCTGGAGGACAGGGGCCCAAGAGACCCAGTACTTC. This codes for CASSWRTGAQETQYF.

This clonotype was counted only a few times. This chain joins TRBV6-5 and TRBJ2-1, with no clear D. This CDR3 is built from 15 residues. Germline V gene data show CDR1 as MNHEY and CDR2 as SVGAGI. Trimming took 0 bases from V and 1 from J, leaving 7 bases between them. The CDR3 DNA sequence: TGTGCCAGCAGTTACTCCCGGGTTTCCTACAATGAGCAGTTCTTC. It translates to CASSYSRVSYNEQFF.

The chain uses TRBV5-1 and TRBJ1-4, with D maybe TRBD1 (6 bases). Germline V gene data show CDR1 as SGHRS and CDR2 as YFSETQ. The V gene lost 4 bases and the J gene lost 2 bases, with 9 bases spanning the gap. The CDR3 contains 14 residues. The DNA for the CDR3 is TGCGCCAGCAGCGACGACAGGACTAATGAAAAACTGTTTTTT. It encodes CASSDDRTNEKLFF.

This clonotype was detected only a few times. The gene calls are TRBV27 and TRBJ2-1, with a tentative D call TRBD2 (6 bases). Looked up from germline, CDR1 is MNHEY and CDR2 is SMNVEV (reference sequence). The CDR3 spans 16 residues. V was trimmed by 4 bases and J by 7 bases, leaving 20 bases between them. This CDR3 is CASSSGWEAGSNEQFF. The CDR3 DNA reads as TGTGCCAGCAGTTCGGGGTGGGAGGCAGGGTCTAATGAGCAGTTCTTC.

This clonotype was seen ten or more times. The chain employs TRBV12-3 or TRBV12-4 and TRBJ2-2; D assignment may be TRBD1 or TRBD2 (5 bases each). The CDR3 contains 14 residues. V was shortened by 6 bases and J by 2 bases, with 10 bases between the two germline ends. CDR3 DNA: TGTGCCAGCAGGCCGGGACGCAACACCGGGGAGCTGTTTTTT. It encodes CASRPGRNTGELFF.

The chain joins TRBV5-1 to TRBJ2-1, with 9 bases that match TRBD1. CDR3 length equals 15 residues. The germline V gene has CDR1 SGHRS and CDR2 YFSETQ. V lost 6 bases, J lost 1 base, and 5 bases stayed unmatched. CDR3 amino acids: CASTPDRGSYNEQFF. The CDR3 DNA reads TGCGCCAGCACCCCGGACAGGGGATCCTACAATGAGCAGTTCTTC.

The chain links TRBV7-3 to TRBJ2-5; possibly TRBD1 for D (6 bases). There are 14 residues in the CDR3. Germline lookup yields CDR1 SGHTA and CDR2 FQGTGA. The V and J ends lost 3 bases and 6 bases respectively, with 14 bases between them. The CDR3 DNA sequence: TGTGCCAGCAGCTTGGCTGGGGGCTGGCAGACCCAGTACTTC. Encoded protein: CASSLAGGWQTQYF.

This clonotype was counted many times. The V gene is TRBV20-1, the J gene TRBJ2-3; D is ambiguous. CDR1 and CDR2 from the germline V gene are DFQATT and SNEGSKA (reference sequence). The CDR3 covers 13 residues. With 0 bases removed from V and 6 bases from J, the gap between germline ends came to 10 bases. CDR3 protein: CSARDSFGDTQYF. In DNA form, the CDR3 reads TGCAGTGCTAGAGATAGCTTTGGGGATACGCAGTATTTT.

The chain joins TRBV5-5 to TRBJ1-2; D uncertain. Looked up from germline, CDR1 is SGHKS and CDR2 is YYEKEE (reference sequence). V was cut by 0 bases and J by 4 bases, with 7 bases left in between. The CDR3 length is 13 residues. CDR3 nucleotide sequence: TGTGCCAGCAGCTTGGCCTCGAGCTATGGCTACACCTTC. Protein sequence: CASSLASSYGYTF.

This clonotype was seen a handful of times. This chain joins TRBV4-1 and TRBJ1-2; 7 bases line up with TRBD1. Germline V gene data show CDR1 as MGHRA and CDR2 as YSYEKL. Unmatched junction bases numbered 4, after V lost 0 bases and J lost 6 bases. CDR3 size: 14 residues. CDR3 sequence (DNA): TGCGCCAGCAGCCAAGAGGCACAGGGGCATGGCTACACCTTC. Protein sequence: CASSQEAQGHGYTF.

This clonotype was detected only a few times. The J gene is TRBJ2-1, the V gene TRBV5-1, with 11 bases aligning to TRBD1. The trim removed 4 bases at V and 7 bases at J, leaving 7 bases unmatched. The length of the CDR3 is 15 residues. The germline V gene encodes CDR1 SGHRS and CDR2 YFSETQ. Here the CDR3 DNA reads TGCGCCAGCAGCCGGACAGGGGGCGCTGGGAATGAGCAGTTCTTC. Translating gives CASSRTGGAGNEQFF.

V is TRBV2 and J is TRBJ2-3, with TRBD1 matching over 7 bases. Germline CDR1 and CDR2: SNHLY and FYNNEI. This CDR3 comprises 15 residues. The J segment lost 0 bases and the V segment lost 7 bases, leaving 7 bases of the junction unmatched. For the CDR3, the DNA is TGTGCCAGCACCCGACAGGGTACGAGCACAGATACGCAGTATTTT. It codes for CASTRQGTSTDTQYF.

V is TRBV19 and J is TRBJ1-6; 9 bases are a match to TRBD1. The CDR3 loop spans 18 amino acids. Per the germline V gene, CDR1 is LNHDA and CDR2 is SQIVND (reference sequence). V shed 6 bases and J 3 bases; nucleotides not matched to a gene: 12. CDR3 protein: CASRPGQATGGYNSPLHF. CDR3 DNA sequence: TGTGCCAGTAGACCCGGACAGGCGACAGGGGGCTATAATTCACCCCTCCACTTT. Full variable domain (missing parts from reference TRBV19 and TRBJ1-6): DGGITQSPKYLFRKEGQNVTLSCEQNLNHDAMYWYRQDPGQGLRLIYYSQIVNDFQKGDIAEGYSVSREKKESFPLTVTSAQKNPTAFYLCASRPGQATGGYNSPLHFGNGTRLTVT.

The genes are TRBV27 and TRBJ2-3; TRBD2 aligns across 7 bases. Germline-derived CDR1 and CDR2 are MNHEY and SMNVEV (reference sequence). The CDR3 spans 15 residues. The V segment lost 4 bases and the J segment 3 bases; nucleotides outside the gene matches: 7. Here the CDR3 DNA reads TGTGCCAGCAGTTCCAAAGCACTAGCGACAGATACGCAGTATTTT. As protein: CASSSKALATDTQYF.

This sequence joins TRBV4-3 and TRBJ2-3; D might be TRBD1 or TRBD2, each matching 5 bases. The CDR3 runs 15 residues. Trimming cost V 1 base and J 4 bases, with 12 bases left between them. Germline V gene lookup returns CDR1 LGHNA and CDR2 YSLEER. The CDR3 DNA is TGCGCCAGCAGCCAAGGGCCGGGGCCAGCAGATACGCAGTATTTT. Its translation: CASSQGPGPADTQYF.

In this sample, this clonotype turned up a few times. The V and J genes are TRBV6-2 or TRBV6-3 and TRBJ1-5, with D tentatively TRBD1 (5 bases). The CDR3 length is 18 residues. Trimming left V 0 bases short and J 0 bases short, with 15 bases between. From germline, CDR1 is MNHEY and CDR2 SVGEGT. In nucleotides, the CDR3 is TGTGCCAGCAGTTACTCGTTCGGGGGTCTGGGTAGCAATCAGCCCCAGCATTTT. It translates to CASSYSFGGLGSNQPQHF.

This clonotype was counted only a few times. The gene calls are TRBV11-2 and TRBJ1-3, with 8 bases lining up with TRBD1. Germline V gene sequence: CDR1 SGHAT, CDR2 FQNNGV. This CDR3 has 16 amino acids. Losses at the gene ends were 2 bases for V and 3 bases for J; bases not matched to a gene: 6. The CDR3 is CASSLTQGAIGNTIYF. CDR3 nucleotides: TGTGCCAGCAGCTTAACGCAGGGGGCGATTGGAAACACCATATATTTT.

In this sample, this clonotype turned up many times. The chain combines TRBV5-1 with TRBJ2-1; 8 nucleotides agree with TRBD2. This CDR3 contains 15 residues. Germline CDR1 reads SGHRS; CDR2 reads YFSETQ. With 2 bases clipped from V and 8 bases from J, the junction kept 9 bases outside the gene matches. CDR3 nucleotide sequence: TGCGCCAGCAGCTTTTTCGGGGGGGCCATGTATGAGCAGTTCTTC. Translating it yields CASSFFGGAMYEQFF.

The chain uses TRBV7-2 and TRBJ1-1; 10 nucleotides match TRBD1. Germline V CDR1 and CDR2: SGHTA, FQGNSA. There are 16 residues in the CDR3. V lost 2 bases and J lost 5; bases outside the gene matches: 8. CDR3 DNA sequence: TGTGCCAGCAGCTTATTCCCGGGACAGGGGACGACTGAAGCTTTCTTT. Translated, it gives CASSLFPGQGTTEAFF.

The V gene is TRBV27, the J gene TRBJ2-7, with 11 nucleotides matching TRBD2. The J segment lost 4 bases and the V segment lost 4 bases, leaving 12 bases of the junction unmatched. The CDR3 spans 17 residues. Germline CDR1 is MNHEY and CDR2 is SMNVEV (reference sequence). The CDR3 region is CASSSFELTSGRYEQYF. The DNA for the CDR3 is TGTGCCAGCAGTTCCTTCGAGTTAACTAGCGGGAGATACGAGCAGTACTTC.

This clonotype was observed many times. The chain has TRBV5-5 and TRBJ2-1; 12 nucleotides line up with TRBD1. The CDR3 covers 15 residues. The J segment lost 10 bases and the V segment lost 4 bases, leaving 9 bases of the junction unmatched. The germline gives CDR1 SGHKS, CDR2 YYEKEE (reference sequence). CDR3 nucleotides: TGTGCCAGCAGCCCGGGACAGGGGGCGATGAGGGAGCAGTTCTTC. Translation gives CASSPGQGAMREQFF.